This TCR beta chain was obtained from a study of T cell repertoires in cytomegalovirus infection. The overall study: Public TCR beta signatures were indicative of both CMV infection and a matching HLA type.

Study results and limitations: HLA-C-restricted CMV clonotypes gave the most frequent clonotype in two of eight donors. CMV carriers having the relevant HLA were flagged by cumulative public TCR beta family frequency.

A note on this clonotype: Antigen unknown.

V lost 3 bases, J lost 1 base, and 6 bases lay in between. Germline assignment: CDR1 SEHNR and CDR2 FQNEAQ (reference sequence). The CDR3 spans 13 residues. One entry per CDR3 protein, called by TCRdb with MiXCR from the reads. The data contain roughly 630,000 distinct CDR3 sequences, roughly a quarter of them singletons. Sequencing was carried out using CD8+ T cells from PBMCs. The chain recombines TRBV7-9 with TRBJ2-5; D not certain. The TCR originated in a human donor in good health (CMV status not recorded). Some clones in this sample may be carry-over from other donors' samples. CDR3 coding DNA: TGTGCCAGCAGCTTTAACGGCCAAGAGACCCAGTACTTC. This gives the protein CASSFNGQETQYF. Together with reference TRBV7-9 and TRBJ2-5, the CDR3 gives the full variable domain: DTGVSQNPRHKITKRGQNVTFRCDPISEHNRLYWYRQTLGQGPEFLTYFQNEAQLEKSRLLSDRFSAERPKGSFSTLEIQRTEQGDSAMYLCASSFNGQETQYFGPGTRLLVL.